This T cell receptor beta chain was obtained from a study of T-cell reconstitution after alpha-beta-depleted transplantation in children. Regarding the study as a whole: About two months after transplant, alpha-beta T cells reportedly came from several hundred expanded graft clones. Day-60 TCRbeta diversity that was high in some patients was derived from surviving recipient T cells and thymic progenitors.

The TCRbeta library incorporated unique molecular identifiers. Via MiXCR, TCRdb re-called the PCR reads, giving one row per CDR3 protein. The sample holds hundreds of thousands of distinct CDR3 sequences, over 9.5% seen once. This clonotype was counted a few times. The antigen remains undetermined. This specimen was PBMCs, taken before TCRalphabeta/CD19-depleted stem cell transplant. The receptor was isolated from a child aged 2 to 10 with inherited bone marrow failure, due to receive a stem cell transplant.

The CDR3 region is CASSPKEPDSGANVLTF. In DNA, the CDR3 is TGTGCCAGCAGCCCAAAGGAACCGGACTCTGGGGCCAACGTCCTGACTTTC. The V gene is TRBV7-9, the J gene TRBJ2-6; no clear D. The CDR3 has 17 amino acids. The germline V and J ends were trimmed by 5 bases and 0 bases, with 14 bases remaining between them. Germline CDR1 SEHNR, CDR2 FQNEAQ (reference sequence).